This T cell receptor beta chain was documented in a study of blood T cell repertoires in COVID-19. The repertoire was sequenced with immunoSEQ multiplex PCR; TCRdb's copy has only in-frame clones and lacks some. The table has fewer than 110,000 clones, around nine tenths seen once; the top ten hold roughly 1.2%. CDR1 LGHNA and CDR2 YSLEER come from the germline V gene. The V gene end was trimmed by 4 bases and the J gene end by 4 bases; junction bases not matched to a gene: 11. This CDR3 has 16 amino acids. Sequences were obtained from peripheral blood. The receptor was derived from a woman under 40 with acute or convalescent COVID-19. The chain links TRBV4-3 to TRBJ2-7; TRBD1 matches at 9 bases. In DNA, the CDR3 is TGCGCCAGCAGCCCAGCCGTGACAGGGGGAACTTACGAGCAGTACTTC. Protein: CASSPAVTGGTYEQYF.